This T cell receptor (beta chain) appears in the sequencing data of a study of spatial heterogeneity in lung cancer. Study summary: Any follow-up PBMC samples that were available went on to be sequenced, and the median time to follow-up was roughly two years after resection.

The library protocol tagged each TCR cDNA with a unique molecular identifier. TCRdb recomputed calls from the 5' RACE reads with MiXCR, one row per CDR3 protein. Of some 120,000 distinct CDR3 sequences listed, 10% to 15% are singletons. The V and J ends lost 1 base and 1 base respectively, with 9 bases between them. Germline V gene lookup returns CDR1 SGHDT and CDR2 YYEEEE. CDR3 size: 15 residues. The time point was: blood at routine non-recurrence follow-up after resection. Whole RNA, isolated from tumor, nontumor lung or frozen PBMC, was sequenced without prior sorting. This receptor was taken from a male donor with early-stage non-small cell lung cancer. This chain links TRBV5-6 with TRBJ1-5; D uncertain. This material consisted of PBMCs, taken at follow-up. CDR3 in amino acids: CASSLWMESNQPQHF. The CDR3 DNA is TGTGCCAGCAGCTTGTGGATGGAGAGCAATCAGCCCCAGCATTTT.